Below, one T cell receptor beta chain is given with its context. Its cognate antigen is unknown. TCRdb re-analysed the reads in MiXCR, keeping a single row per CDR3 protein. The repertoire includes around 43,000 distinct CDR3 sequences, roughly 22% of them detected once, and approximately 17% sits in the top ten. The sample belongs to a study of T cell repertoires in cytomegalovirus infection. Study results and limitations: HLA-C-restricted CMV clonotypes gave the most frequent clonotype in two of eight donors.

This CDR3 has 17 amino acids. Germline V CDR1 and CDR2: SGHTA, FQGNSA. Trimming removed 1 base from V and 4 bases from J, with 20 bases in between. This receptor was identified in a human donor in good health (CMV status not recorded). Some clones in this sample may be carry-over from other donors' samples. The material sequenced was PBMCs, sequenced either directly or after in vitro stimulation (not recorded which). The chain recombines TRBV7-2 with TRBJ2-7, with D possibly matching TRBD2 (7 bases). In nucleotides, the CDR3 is TGTGCCAGCAGCTTAGAGTTTTGGGGCGGGGGCGCATACGAGCAGTACTTC. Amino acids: CASSLEFWGGGAYEQYF.